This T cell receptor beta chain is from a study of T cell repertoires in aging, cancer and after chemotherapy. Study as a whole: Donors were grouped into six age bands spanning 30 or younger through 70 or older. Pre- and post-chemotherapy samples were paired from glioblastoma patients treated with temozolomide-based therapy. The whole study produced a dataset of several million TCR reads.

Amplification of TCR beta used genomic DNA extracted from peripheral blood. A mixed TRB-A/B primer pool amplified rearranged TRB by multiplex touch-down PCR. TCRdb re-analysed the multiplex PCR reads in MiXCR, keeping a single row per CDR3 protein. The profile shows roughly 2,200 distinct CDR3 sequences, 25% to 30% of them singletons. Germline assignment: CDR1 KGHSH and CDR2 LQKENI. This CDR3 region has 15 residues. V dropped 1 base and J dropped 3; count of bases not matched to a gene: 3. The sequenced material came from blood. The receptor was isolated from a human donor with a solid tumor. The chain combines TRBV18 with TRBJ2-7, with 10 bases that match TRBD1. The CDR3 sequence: CASSPRTGGLYEQYV. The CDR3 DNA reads TGTGCCAGCTCACCACGGACAGGGGGTCTCTACGAGCAGTACGTC.